The 13 T cell receptor beta chains given below trace back to one sample, sequenced in a study of early T cells in non-severe SARS-CoV-2 infection. TCRdb re-derived calls from the 5' RACE reads in MiXCR, one entry per CDR3 protein. The repertoire holds roughly 86,000 distinct CDR3 sequences, with approximately 6% as singletons. Sequenced sample: whole blood. These receptors all stem from an adult who was a healthcare worker with PCR-confirmed SARS-CoV-2 infection or an uninfected control (not recorded which).

This clonotype was counted only a few times. The V call is TRBV4-2, the J call TRBJ1-2; weak D call: TRBD1 (5 bases). This CDR3 contains 15 residues. Germline V lookup: CDR1 LGHNA, CDR2 YNFKEQ. Deletions cut 3 bases from V and 5 bases from J, with 16 bases between. CDR3 in amino acids: CASSQYQQAGYGYTF. The CDR3 DNA reads as TGTGCCAGCAGCCAGTACCAACAGGCGGGTTATGGCTACACCTTC.

This sequence joins TRBV5-6 and TRBJ2-7, with TRBD1 matching over 9 bases. The germline CDR1 and CDR2 sequences are SGHDT and YYEEEE. V trimming: 2 bases; J trimming: 7 bases; junction bases outside the gene matches: 7. The CDR3 length is 14 residues. CDR3 nucleotides: TGTGCCAGCAGCTTCCGGGACAGGGAAAGTGAGCAGTACTTC. Protein: CASSFRDRESEQYF.

This clonotype appeared a few times. The genes are TRBV12-3 or TRBV12-4 and TRBJ2-2, with D tentatively TRBD1 (6 bases). The CDR3 totals 17 residues. V gave up 5 bases and J gave up 0 bases, with 16 bases separating them. This CDR3 reads CASSKWDIWANTGELFF. CDR3 in DNA: TGTGCCAGCAGTAAATGGGACATCTGGGCGAACACCGGGGAGCTGTTTTTT.

This clonotype was detected many times. The gene calls are TRBV5-4 and TRBJ2-5; TRBD1 aligns across 7 bases. There are 14 residues in the CDR3. Germline values: CDR1 SGHNT, CDR2 YYREEE (reference sequence). The ends lost 4 bases at V and 1 base at J; junction bases unmatched: 4. The CDR3 region is CASSTGTVQETQYF. The CDR3 DNA reads as TGTGCCAGCAGCACTGGGACAGTCCAAGAGACCCAGTACTTC.

This clonotype was seen many times. The V and J genes are TRBV2 and TRBJ1-5; TRBD1 aligns across 8 bases. Germline V CDR1 and CDR2: SNHLY, FYNNEI. The CDR3 runs to 17 residues. The V segment lost 5 bases and the J segment 0 bases; nucleotides outside the gene matches: 9. The CDR3 nucleotides are TGTGCCAGCAGTAAGTCCCGGGACAGGAATAGCAATCAGCCCCAGCATTTT. It codes for CASSKSRDRNSNQPQHF.

This clonotype was recorded at least ten times. The rearrangement links TRBV29-1 to TRBJ1-1, with D perhaps matching TRBD1 (5 bases). Germline V gives CDR1 SQVTM, CDR2 ANQGSEA. V lost 3 bases to trimming and J lost 0 bases, with 23 bases between them. The CDR3 has 18 residues. The CDR3 region is CSVDQRGRGGAMNTEAFF. The DNA for the CDR3 is TGCAGCGTTGATCAGCGCGGCCGAGGAGGGGCCATGAACACTGAAGCTTTCTTT. Full variable domain (outside the CDR3, taken from reference TRBV29-1 and TRBJ1-1): SAVISQKPSRDICQRGTSLTIQCQVDSQVTMMFWYRQQPGQSLTLIATANQGSEATYESGFVIDKFPISRPNLTFSTLTVSNMSPEDSSIYLCSVDQRGRGGAMNTEAFFGQGTRLTVV.

At least ten counts were recorded for this clonotype. The chain uses TRBV20-1 and TRBJ1-2; D not resolved. The length of the CDR3 is 13 residues. Germline loops: CDR1 DFQATT, CDR2 SNEGSKA (reference sequence). The germline V and J ends were trimmed by 0 bases and 4 bases, with 9 bases remaining between them. The chain's CDR3 is CSAREPNAYGYTF. The CDR3 DNA follows: TGCAGTGCTAGAGAGCCCAACGCCTATGGCTACACCTTC.

This clonotype appeared many times. The CDR3 protein is CASSALRTGGSDTQYF. The DNA of the CDR3 is TGTGCCAGCTCAGCTTTACGGACAGGGGGCTCAGATACGCAGTATTTT. The genes are TRBV5-4 and TRBJ2-3; 11 bases map to TRBD1. CDR3 size: 16 residues. Germline V gene sequence: CDR1 SGHNT, CDR2 YYREEE (reference sequence). V lost 7 bases, J lost 4 bases, and 11 bases stayed unmatched.

Many counts were recorded for this clonotype. The chain carries TRBV7-2 and TRBJ2-7; perhaps TRBD2 as D (5 bases). The germline gives CDR1 SGHTA, CDR2 FQGNSA. CDR3 length: 13 amino acids. Trimming removed 4 bases at V and 2 bases at J, with 9 bases between. The CDR3: CASSSRLTYEQYF. DNA for the CDR3: TGTGCCAGCAGCTCTCGACTAACCTACGAGCAGTACTTC.

V usage is TRBV6-2 or TRBV6-3 and J usage is TRBJ2-1; TRBD1 matches at 9 bases. The length of the CDR3 is 14 residues. Germline loops: CDR1 MNHEY, CDR2 SVGEGT. V shed 2 bases, J shed 6 bases, and the junction held 2 bases outside the gene matches. The CDR3 sequence: CASSYVTGGNEQFF. The CDR3 DNA reads as TGTGCCAGCAGTTACGTGACAGGGGGCAATGAGCAGTTCTTC.

The genes are TRBV25-1 and TRBJ2-5, with D possibly being TRBD1 (6 bases). The length of the CDR3 is 15 residues. CDR1 and CDR2 (germline): MGHDK, SYGVNS. Trimming removed 6 bases at V and 3 bases at J, with 17 bases between. The CDR3 loop is CASSDPGQTKETQYF. The CDR3, as DNA: TGTGCCAGCAGCGACCCTGGACAGACGAAAGAGACCCAGTACTTC.

In DNA form, the CDR3 reads TGTGCCATCAGTGGTGGAGGGGTACGGGGCACCGGGGAGCTGTTTTTT. This gives the protein CAISGGGVRGTGELFF. The V and J genes are TRBV10-3 and TRBJ2-2; D might be TRBD2 (6 bases). Germline CDR1 and CDR2: ENHRY and SYGVKD. V was cut by 4 bases and J by 4 bases, with 16 bases left in between. The CDR3 contains 16 residues.

The chain links TRBV27 to TRBJ2-3; 8 positions agree with TRBD1. The junction had 4 bases not matched to a gene; V was cut back by 3 bases and J by 8 bases. Germline V gene data show CDR1 as MNHEY and CDR2 as SMNVEV (reference sequence). The CDR3 runs to 13 residues. The CDR3 nucleotides read TGTGCCAGCAGTTTCCAAGGACAGGGTACGCAGTATTTT. Protein sequence: CASSFQGQGTQYF.